Shown below are 16 T cell receptor beta chains from a single sample sequenced in a study of T cells in Graves' hyperthyroidism and ophthalmopathy. Amplification of TCR beta CDR3 regions used RNA as the template. An initial round of RT-PCR targeting the TCR CDR3 relied on the HTBI primer set. TCRdb ran MiXCR on the multiplex PCR reads and lists one entry per CDR3 protein. The sample holds over 650,000 distinct CDR3 sequences; just under 45% are singletons and the top ten take roughly 6.5%. Specimen: peripheral blood or thyroid tissue (not recorded which). These receptors came from an adult man with Graves' disease, either hyperthyroidism or ophthalmopathy (not recorded which).

This clonotype has only one observation. The rearrangement uses TRBV29-1 and TRBJ1-2; TRBD1 aligns across 7 bases. The V and J ends lost 6 bases and 0 bases, in that order; junction bases with no gene match: 7. Per germline, CDR1 SQVTM and CDR2 ANQGSEA. The CDR3 runs 14 residues. Here the CDR3 reads CSVNSGTANYGYTF. CDR3 nucleotide sequence: TGCAGCGTAAACTCCGGGACAGCTAACTATGGCTACACCTTC.

This clonotype was recorded many times. One junction end disagrees with the germline gene, perhaps due to a read error. V gene TRBV5-1 combines with J gene TRBJ2-7; 7 bases are shared with TRBD1. This CDR3 region has 12 residues. CDR1 is SGHRS, CDR2 YFSETQ, per germline. As DNA, the CDR3 is TGTGCCAGCAGTCGGGACAGCTACGAGCAGTACTTC. Translating it yields CASSRDSYEQYF.

The rearrangement uses TRBV11-2 and TRBJ1-4; D not certain. Per germline, CDR1 SGHAT and CDR2 FQNNGV. The CDR3 totals 14 residues. V was trimmed by 4 bases and J by 8 bases, leaving 14 bases between them. CDR3 in amino acids: CASSSNRTGEKLFF. CDR3 nucleotide sequence: TGTGCCAGCAGCTCCAATCGGACGGGGGAAAAACTGTTTTTT.

The J gene is TRBJ2-6, the V gene TRBV29-1; tentative D call: TRBD2 (5 bases). CDR1 and CDR2 (germline): SQVTM, ANQGSEA. The length of the CDR3 is 12 residues. The ends were cut back, 7 bases at V and 4 bases at J, with 8 bases in the middle. In nucleotides, the CDR3 is TGCAGCGCTAGCCAGGGGGCCAACGTCCTGACTTTC. Its protein product is CSASQGANVLTF.

There are many counts of this clonotype. The CDR3 protein is CATSSRGDDGYTF. The CDR3 bases are TGTGCCACCAGCTCCCGGGGGGATGACGGCTACACCTTC. The genes are TRBV24-1 and TRBJ1-2, with a weak D call TRBD1 (5 bases). The CDR3 runs 13 residues. The ends were cut back, 7 bases at V and 8 bases at J, with 16 bases in the middle. The germline V gene has CDR1 KGHDR and CDR2 SFDVKD.

The chain is built from TRBV20-1 and TRBJ1-2; 7 nucleotides match TRBD1. This CDR3 has 12 residues. The V gene's germline CDR1 is DFQATT and CDR2 SNEGSKA (reference sequence). Trimming took 6 bases from V and 4 from J; bases not matched to a gene: 5. CDR3 residues: CSAHRGTYGYTF. The CDR3 nucleotides are TGCAGTGCCCACAGGGGTACCTATGGCTACACCTTC.

This clonotype showed up many times. The V gene is TRBV29-1, the J gene TRBJ1-1; 8 nucleotides match TRBD1. The CDR3 is made up of 11 amino acids. After removal of 7 bases from V and 6 bases from J, the junction contained 4 bases not matched to a gene. In germline, CDR1 is SQVTM, CDR2 ANQGSEA. The CDR3 spells CSGTGLPEAFF. The CDR3 DNA sequence: TGCAGCGGGACAGGGCTCCCTGAAGCTTTCTTT.

A remark on this clonotype: At one boundary the junction diverges from the germline segment, which might be a read error. J is TRBJ1-3 and V is TRBV5-1, with D possibly TRBD1 on 5 matching bases. There are 17 residues in the CDR3. CDR1 is SGHRS, CDR2 YFSETQ, per germline. CDR3: CASSLEPAGTSGNPIYF. DNA of the CDR3: TGCGCCAGCAGCTTGGAACCTGCCGGGACCTCTGGAAACCCCATATATTTT.

V gene TRBV25-1 combines with J gene TRBJ1-2; possible D gene TRBD1, 5 bases. In germline, CDR1 is MGHDK, CDR2 SYGVNS. Between the trimmed V and J ends, which lost 5 bases and 0 bases, there was a span of 16 bases. CDR3 length: 16 amino acids. The CDR3: CASSLWGPRTNYGYTF. The CDR3 nucleotides read TGTGCCAGCAGTTTATGGGGCCCCCGGACTAACTATGGCTACACCTTC.

Remarks on this clonotype: A much larger clone lies one base from this, so it may be a read error. The chain combines TRBV29-1 with TRBJ1-2; D perhaps matches TRBD1 (5 bases). CDR3 size: 14 residues. Germline CDR1 SQVTM, CDR2 ANQGSEA. The V gene lost 8 bases and the J gene lost 4 bases, with 20 bases spanning the gap. CDR3 sequence reads: CSMWVSLGGYGYTF. CDR3 nucleotides: TGCAGCATGTGGGTCTCTTTGGGGGGCTATGGCTACACCTTC.

The J gene is TRBJ2-3, the V gene TRBV2; D possibly corresponds to TRBD2 (5 bases). CDR1 is SNHLY and CDR2 is FYNNEI in the germline V gene. The CDR3 length is 14 residues. V lost 7 bases to trimming and J lost 4 bases, with 15 bases between them. Here the CDR3 DNA reads TGTGCCAGCAACCTCCTTCGAGGGCCAGATACGCAGTATTTT. Translating gives CASNLLRGPDTQYF. Full variable domain (outside the CDR3, taken from reference TRBV2 and TRBJ2-3): EPEVTQTPSHQVTQMGQEVILRCVPISNHLYFYWYRQILGQKVEFLVSFYNNEISEKSEIFDDQFSVERPDGSNFTLKIRSTKLEDSAMYFCASNLLRGPDTQYFGPGTRLTVL.

The chain has TRBV7-4 and TRBJ1-2; the match to TRBD1 covers 9 bases. The germline V gene has CDR1 SGHVT and CDR2 SQSDAQ. Trimming removed 5 bases from V and 3 bases from J; junction bases left unmatched: 7. The CDR3 length is 15 residues. DNA for the CDR3: TGTGCCAGCAGCCAAGGAGGACAGGGGTACTATGGCTACACCTTC. Translation: CASSQGGQGYYGYTF.

This clonotype was seen ten or more times. This chain links TRBV6-5 with TRBJ1-5; D perhaps matches TRBD1 (6 bases). V lost 4 bases and J lost 5, with 9 bases in between. The germline gives CDR1 MNHEY, CDR2 SVGAGI. CDR3 length equals 13 residues. CDR3 sequence reads: CASSSRTDQPQHF. The CDR3 DNA is TGTGCCAGCAGTTCACGGACAGATCAGCCCCAGCATTTT.

This clonotype was found many times. The genes are TRBV7-9 and TRBJ1-5, with D perhaps matching TRBD1 (5 bases). V was shortened by 8 bases and J by 6 bases, with 17 bases between the two germline ends. Germline CDR1 SEHNR, CDR2 FQNEAQ (reference sequence). This CDR3 is built from 14 residues. The CDR3 nucleotides are TGTGCCAGCGCGCGAGATGGGGGGGGTCAGCCCCAGCATTTT. Encoded protein: CASARDGGGQPQHF.

V is TRBV5-1 and J is TRBJ1-6; D ambiguous. The CDR3 has 16 amino acids. V lost 2 bases, J lost 8 bases, and 17 bases lay in between. Germline-derived CDR1 and CDR2 are SGHRS and YFSETQ. The DNA for the CDR3 is TGCGCCAGCAGCTTTCGGACGGGGATAAGGGATTCACCCCTCCACTTT. It is translated as CASSFRTGIRDSPLHF.

This clonotype came up a few times. The V and J genes are TRBV7-2 and TRBJ1-1, with unresolved D. The germline V and J ends were trimmed by 3 bases and 0 bases, with 20 bases remaining between them. Germline V lookup: CDR1 SGHTA, CDR2 FQGNSA. The CDR3 runs 18 residues. The CDR3 reads CASSLVGGSLMLNTEAFF. In DNA form, the CDR3 reads TGTGCCAGCAGCTTGGTTGGCGGGTCCCTAATGTTGAACACTGAAGCTTTCTTT.